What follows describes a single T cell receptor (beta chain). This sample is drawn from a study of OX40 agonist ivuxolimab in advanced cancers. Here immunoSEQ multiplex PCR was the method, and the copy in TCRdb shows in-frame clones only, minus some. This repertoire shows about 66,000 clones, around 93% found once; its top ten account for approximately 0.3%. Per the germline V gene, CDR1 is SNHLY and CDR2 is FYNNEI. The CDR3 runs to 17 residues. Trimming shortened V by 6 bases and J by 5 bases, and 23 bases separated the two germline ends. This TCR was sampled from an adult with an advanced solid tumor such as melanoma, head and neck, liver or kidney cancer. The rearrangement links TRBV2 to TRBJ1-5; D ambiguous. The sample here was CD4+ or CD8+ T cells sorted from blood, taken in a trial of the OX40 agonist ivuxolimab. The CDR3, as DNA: TGTGCCAGCAGCGGCCGCCGGACCACTACGACCGATCAGCCCCAGCATTTT. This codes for CASSGRRTTTTDQPQHF.